This T cell receptor beta chain derives from a study of blood T cell repertoires in COVID-19. Turning to the study itself: Researchers got acute and convalescent COVID-19 samples from the United States, Italy and Spain. PBMCs, B-cell-depleted T cells, or T cells were the source of the cDNA or gDNA that made up the material.

Trimming removed 2 bases from V and 1 base from J; junction bases left unmatched: 5. Germline CDR1 reads MGHRA; CDR2 reads YSYEKL. This CDR3 has 17 residues. Authors' processing steps: Cell counts per sample came from amplifying reference gene primers. The table came from immunoSEQ multiplex PCR; TCRdb's copy has only in-frame clones and leaves some out. V and J calls and clone size follow that table, whereas D and trimming were derived from the DNA. The table has some 370,000 clones, 90% seen once. J is TRBJ2-2 and V is TRBV4-1, with 9 bases lining up with TRBD2. This receptor was obtained from a man aged 18-30 years with active or convalescent COVID-19. Sample: peripheral blood. The CDR3 protein is CASSQISGGRNTGELFF. The CDR3 nucleotides are TGCGCCAGCAGCCAAATCAGCGGGGGGCGGAACACCGGGGAGCTGTTTTTT.